This TCR beta chain comes out of a study of CD8 T cells in Susac syndrome. The CDR3 length is 15 residues. V shed 7 bases, J shed 7 bases, and the junction held 11 bases outside the gene matches. The V gene's germline CDR1 is SQVTM and CDR2 ANQGSEA. With random hexamers, reverse transcription was performed on about 0.5 to 1 ug of RNA. One entry per CDR3 protein, called by TCRdb with MiXCR from the immunoSEQ multiplex PCR reads. The table includes 150,000 to 200,000 distinct CDR3 sequences, approximately 94% detected once. The TCR was taken from a human donor with multiple sclerosis. The chain is built from TRBV29-1 and TRBJ2-5; 14 positions agree with TRBD2. Sequenced material: CD4+ T cells from PBMCs. CDR3 region: CSGDPGLAGGTTQYF. As DNA, the CDR3 is TGCAGCGGGGACCCAGGACTAGCGGGGGGCACGACCCAGTACTTC.